The clone carrying this TCR beta chain was detected a few times. The sequenced cases were selected for having the highest brain T cell transcript signatures. Only in-frame clones appear in the TCRdb table, and some are missing; sequencing was by immunoSEQ multiplex PCR. Of about 8,000 clones in the sample, nearly 75% were seen once. These data belong to a study of brain T cells in children with intractable seizures. The V gene's germline CDR1 is MNHEY and CDR2 SVGAGI. The V end lost 6 bases, the J end lost 11 bases, and 13 bases lay between the germline ends. The CDR3 is 11 amino acids. The receptor was derived from a boy younger than two with tuberous sclerosis and intractable seizures. The sample consisted of resected brain tissue, taken at surgery. The genes are TRBV6-5 and TRBJ1-1; D gene unclear. The CDR3 is CASRGQSGAFF. The CDR3 bases are TGTGCCAGCAGGGGCCAAAGTGGGGCTTTCTTT.